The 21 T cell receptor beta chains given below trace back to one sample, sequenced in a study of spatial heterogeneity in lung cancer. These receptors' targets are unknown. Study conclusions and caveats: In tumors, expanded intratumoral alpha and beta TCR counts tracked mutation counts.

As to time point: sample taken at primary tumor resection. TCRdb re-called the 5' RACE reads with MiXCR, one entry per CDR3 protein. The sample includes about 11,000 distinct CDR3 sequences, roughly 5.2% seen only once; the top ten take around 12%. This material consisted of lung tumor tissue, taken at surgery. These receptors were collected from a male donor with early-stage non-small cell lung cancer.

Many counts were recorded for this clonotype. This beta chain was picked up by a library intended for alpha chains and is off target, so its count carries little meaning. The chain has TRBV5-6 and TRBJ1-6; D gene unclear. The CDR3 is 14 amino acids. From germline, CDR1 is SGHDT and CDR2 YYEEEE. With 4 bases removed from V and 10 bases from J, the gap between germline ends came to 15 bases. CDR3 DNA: TGTGCCAGCAGCCGGGGTAGGCCAAGCTCACCCCTCCACTTT. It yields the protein CASSRGRPSSPLHF.

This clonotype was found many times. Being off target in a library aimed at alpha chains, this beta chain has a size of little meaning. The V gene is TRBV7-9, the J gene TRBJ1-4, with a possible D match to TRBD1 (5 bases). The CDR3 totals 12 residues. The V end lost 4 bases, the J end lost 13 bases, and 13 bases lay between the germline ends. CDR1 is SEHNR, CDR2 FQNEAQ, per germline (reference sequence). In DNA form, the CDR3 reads TGTGCCAGCAGCTCCTCCGGGGGAGGACTGTTTTTT. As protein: CASSSSGGGLFF.

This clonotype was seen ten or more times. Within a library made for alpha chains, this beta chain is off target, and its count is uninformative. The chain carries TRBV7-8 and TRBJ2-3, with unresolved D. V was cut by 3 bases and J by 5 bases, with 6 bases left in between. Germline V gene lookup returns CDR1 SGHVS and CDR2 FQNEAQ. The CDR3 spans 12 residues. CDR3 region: CASSFQEDTQYF. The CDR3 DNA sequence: TGTGCCAGCAGCTTTCAGGAAGATACGCAGTATTTT.

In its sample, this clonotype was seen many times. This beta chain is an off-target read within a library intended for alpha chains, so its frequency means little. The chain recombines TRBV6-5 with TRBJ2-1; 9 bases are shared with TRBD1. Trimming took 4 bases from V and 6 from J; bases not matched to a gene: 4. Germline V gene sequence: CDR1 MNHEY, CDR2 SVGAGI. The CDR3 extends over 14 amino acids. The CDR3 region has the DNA TGTGCCAGCAGTTTGACGGGACAGGGCAATGAGCAGTTCTTC. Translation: CASSLTGQGNEQFF.

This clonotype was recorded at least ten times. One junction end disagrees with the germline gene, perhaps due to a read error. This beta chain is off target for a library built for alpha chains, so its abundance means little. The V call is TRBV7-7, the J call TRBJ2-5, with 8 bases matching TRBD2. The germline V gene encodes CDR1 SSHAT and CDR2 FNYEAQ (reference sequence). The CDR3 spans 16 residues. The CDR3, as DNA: TGTGCTAGCAGCTTAAGTAAGCGGGAGAAGCAAGAGACCCAGTACTTC. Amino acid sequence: CASSLSKREKQETQYF.

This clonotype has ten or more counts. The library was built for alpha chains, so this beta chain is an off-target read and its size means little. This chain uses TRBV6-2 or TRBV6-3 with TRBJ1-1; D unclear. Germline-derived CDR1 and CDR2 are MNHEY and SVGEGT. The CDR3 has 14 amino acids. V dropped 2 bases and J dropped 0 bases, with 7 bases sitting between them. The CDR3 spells CASSYRAMNTEAFF. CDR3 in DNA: TGTGCCAGCAGTTACAGGGCGATGAACACTGAAGCTTTCTTT.

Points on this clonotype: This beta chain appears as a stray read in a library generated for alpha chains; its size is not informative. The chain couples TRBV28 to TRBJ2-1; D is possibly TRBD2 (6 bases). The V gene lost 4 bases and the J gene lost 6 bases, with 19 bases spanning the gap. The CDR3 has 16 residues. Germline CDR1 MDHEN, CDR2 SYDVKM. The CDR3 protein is CASSYPGEAVGNEQFF. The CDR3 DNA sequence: TGTGCCAGCAGTTATCCGGGGGAGGCGGTAGGCAATGAGCAGTTCTTC. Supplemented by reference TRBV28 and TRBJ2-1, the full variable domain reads DVKVTQSSRYLVKRTGEKVFLECVQDMDHENMFWYRQDPGLGLRLIYFSYDVKMKEKGDIPEGYSVSREKKERFSLILESASTNQTSMYLCASSYPGEAVGNEQFFGPGTRLTVL.

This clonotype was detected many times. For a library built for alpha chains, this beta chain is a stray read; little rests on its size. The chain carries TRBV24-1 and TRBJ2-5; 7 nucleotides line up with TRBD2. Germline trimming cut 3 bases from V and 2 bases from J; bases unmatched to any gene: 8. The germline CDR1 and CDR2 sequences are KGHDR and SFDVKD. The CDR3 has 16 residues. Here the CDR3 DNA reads TGTGCCACCAGTGATCGCGGGAGATTGGCACAAGAGACCCAGTACTTC. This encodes CATSDRGRLAQETQYF.

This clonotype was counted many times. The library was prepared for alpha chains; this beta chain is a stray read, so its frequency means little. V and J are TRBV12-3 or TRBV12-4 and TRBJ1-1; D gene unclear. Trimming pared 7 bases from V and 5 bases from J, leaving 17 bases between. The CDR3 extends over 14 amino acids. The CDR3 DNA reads TGTGCCAGCACCTCACTCCGGACGCGAACTGAAGCTTTCTTT. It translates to CASTSLRTRTEAFF.

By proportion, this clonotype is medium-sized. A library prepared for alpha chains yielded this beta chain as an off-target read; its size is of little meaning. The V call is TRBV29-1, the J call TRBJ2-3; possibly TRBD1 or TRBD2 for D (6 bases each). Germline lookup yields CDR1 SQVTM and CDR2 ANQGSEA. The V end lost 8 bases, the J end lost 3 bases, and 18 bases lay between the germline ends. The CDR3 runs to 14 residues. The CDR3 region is CSHTGGGITDTQYF. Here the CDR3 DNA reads TGCAGCCACACCGGAGGGGGGATTACAGATACGCAGTATTTT.

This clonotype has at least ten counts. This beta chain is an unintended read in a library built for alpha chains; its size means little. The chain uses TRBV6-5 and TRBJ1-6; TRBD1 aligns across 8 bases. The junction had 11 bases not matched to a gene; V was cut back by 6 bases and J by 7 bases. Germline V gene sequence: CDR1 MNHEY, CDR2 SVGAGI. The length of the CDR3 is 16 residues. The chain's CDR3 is CASSLGTGYKNSPLHF. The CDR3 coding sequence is TGTGCCAGCAGCCTCGGGACAGGATATAAGAATTCACCCCTCCACTTT.

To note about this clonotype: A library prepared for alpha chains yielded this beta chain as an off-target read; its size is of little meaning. This CDR3 reads CASSLGGRRTDTQYF. The DNA of the CDR3 is TGCGCCAGCAGCTTGGGCGGGAGGCGGACAGATACGCAGTATTTT. The V call is TRBV5-1, the J call TRBJ2-3, with 8 positions matching TRBD2. Looked up from germline, CDR1 is SGHRS and CDR2 is YFSETQ. Unmatched junction bases numbered 3, after V lost 0 bases and J lost 3 bases. This CDR3 spans 15 amino acids.

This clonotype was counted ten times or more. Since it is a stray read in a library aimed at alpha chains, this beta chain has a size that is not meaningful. CDR3 DNA sequence: TGCAGTGCTCTACCGGGACAGGAGATTTACAATGAGCAGTTCTTC. Its protein product is CSALPGQEIYNEQFF. This chain joins TRBV20-1 and TRBJ2-1, with 8 bases aligning to TRBD1. CDR3 length: 15 residues. The V gene's germline CDR1 is DFQATT and CDR2 SNEGSKA (reference sequence). V trimming: 5 bases; J trimming: 4 bases; junction bases outside the gene matches: 10.

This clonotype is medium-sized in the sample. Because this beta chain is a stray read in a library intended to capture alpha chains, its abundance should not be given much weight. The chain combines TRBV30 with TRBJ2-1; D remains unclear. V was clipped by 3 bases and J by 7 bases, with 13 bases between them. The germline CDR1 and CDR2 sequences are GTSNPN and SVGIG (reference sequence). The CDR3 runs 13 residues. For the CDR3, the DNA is TGTGCCTGGAGAGTAAAAGGTGGGAATGAGCAGTTCTTC. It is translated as CAWRVKGGNEQFF.

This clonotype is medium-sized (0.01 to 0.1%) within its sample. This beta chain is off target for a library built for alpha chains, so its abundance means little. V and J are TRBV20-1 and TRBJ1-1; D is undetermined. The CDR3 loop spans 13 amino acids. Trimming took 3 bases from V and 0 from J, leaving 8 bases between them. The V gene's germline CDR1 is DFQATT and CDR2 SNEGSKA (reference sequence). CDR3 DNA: TGCAGTGCTAGTCGAACGTTGAACACTGAAGCTTTCTTT. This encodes CSASRTLNTEAFF.

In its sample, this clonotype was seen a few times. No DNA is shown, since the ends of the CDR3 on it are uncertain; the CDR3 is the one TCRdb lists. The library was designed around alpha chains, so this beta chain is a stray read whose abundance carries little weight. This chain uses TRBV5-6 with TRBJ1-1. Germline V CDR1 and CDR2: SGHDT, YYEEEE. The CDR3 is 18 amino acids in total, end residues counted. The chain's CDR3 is CASSIYLCSARLNTEAFF.

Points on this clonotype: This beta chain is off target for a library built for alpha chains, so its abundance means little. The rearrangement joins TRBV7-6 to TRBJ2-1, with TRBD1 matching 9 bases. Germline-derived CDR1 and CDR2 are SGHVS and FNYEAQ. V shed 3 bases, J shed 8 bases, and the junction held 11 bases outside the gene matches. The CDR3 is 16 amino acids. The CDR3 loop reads CASSLFPGQGKDEQFF. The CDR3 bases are TGTGCCAGCAGCTTGTTTCCGGGACAGGGTAAAGATGAGCAGTTCTTC.

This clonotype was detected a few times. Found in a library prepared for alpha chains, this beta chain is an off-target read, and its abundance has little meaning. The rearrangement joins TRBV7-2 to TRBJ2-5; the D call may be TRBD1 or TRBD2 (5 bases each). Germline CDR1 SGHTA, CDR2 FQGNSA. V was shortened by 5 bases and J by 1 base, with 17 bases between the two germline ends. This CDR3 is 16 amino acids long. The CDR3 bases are TGTGCCAGCAGCCAGTACCGGGACGCAATCCAAGAGACCCAGTACTTC. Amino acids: CASSQYRDAIQETQYF.

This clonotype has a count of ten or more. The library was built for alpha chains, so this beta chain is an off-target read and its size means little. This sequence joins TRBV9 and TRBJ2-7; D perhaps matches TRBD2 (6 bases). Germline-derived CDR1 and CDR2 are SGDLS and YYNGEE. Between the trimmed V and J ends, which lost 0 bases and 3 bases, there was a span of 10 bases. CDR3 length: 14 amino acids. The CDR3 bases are TGTGCCAGCAGCGTAGGAGCGGACTACTACGAGCAGTACTTC. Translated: CASSVGADYYEQYF.

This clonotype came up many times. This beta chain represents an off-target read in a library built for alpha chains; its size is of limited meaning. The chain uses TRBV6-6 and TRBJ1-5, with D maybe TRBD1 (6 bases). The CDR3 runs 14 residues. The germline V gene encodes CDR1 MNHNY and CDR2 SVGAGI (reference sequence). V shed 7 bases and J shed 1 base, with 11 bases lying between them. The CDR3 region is CASILQGSNQPQHF. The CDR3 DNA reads TGTGCCAGCATACTACAGGGAAGCAATCAGCCCCAGCATTTT.

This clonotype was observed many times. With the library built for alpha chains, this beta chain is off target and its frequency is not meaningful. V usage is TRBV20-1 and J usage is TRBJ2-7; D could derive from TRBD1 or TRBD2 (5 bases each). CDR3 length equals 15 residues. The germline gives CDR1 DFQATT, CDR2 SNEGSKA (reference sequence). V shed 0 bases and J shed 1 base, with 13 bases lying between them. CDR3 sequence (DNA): TGCAGTGCTAGAGATCGGAGACAGCGGTCCTACGAGCAGTACTTC. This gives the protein CSARDRRQRSYEQYF.